This note documents a single TCR beta chain sequence. The CDR3 has 15 amino acids. Germline trimming cut 3 bases from V and 4 bases from J; bases unmatched to any gene: 4. Germline loops: CDR1 SGHRS, CDR2 YFSETQ. Survey-level TCR beta sequencing used the immunoSEQ assay. The data were produced by immunoSEQ multiplex PCR, yet TCRdb's version contains in-frame clones alone and is incomplete. This sample has nearly 70,000 clones, with over 85% found just once. This chain connects TRBV5-1 to TRBJ2-5; TRBD1 agrees at 12 bases. Sequencing was performed on PBMCs. This TCR was sampled from a man in his forties or fifties with rheumatoid arthritis. CDR3 bases: TGCGCCAGCAGCTGGGGGACAGGGGGCCCAGAGACCCAGTACTTC. It yields the protein CASSWGTGGPETQYF.